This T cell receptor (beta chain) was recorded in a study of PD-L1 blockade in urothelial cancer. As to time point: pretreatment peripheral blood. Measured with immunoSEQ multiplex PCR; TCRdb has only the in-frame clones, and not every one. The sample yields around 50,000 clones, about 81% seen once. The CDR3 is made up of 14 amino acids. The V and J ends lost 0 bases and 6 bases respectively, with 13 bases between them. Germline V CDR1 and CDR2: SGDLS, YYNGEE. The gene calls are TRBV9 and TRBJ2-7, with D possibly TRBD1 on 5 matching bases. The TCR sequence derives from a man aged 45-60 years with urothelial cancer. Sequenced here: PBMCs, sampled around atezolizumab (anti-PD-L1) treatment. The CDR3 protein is CASSVAPTVSEQYF. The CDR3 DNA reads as TGTGCCAGCAGCGTAGCCCCGACAGTGTCCGAGCAGTACTTC.